The sequence of this TCR beta chain was determined in a study of T cells in Graves' hyperthyroidism and ophthalmopathy. Amplified regions were TCR beta CDR3 sequences from RNA transcripts. TCR CDR3 regions were first amplified by RT-PCR with HTBI primers. TCRdb ran MiXCR on the multiplex PCR reads and lists one entry per CDR3 protein. The data contain around 260,000 distinct CDR3 sequences, less than 30% of them singletons. In this sample, this clonotype turned up many times. What it binds is not known. Recently diagnosed hyperthyroidism of less than 2 months' duration affected patients aged 18 to 65. Initially, at the first diagnosis of hyperthyroidism and before any ophthalmopathy symptoms, blood was sampled. Each 10 ml fresh peripheral blood draw supplied the PBMCs. Findings of the study overall: A model of 13 V-J features distinguished ophthalmopathy from stable hyperthyroidism.

Sequenced input: blood. This receptor was obtained from a man aged 35-49 years with Graves' hyperthyroidism that later progressed to Graves' ophthalmopathy.

The CDR3 DNA is TGCGCCAGCAGCTTGATTTTCGCGGGGGACTTCTACGAGCAGTACTTC. Its translation: CASSLIFAGDFYEQYF. The rearrangement links TRBV5-1 to TRBJ2-7; the match to TRBD2 covers 7 bases. Trimming removed 1 base from V and 3 bases from J; junction bases left unmatched: 10. There are 16 residues in the CDR3. Germline values: CDR1 SGHRS, CDR2 YFSETQ.